Shown below are 2 T cell receptor beta chains from a single sample sequenced in a study of blood T cell repertoires in COVID-19. Clones were read by immunoSEQ multiplex PCR, and TCRdb kept only the in-frame ones, dropping some. Seen here are about 380,000 clones, 80% to 90% observed once, and the top ten hold over 1%. What was sequenced was peripheral blood. The receptors were gathered from a man aged 40-50 years with acute or convalescent COVID-19.

V and J are TRBV5-4 and TRBJ2-3; 9 bases match TRBD2. V lost 4 bases and J lost 7; bases outside the gene matches: 7. CDR3 size: 14 residues. Germline-derived CDR1 and CDR2 are SGHNT and YYREEE (reference sequence). The CDR3: CASSPLAGSHTQYF. The DNA for the CDR3 is TGTGCCAGCAGCCCGCTAGCGGGGTCACATACGCAGTATTTT.

The V and J genes are TRBV24-1 and TRBJ1-1, with 8 positions matching TRBD1. V lost 3 bases, J lost 0 bases, and 8 bases stayed unmatched. The germline V gene encodes CDR1 KGHDR and CDR2 SFDVKD. There are 17 residues in the CDR3. The CDR3 region has the DNA TGTGCCACCAGTGATAAACGGGACAGGCCCATGAACACTGAAGCTTTCTTT. Amino acid sequence: CATSDKRDRPMNTEAFF.